Listed below are T cell receptor beta chains from one sample, sequenced in a study of T cells in Graves' hyperthyroidism and ophthalmopathy. TCRdb called the multiplex PCR reads again in MiXCR, with one record for every CDR3 protein. The sample lists hundreds of thousands of distinct CDR3 sequences, about a third occurring once. The specimen sequenced was blood. These receptor sequences come from a middle-aged woman with Graves' hyperthyroidism. The CDR3 runs from the conserved cysteine through the conserved F or W. A D gene is named only where the DNA matches it firmly. The size entry is marked missing in some rows and otherwise reads once, few, many or a size class.

cdr3_aa cdr3_nt d_call j_call v_call clone_size
CASSLSGVSSGNTIYF TGTGCCAGCAGTCTTTCCGGGGTTAGCTCTGGAAACACCATATATTTT NA TRBJ1-3 TRBV27 NA
CASSPYFPVKTEAFF TGTGCCAGCAGCCCCTACTTCCCAGTAAAGACTGAAGCTTTCTTT NA TRBJ1-1 TRBV11-2 NA
CASSLQTASGNTIYF TGTGCCAGCAGCTTACAAACGGCCTCTGGAAACACCATATATTTT NA TRBJ1-3 TRBV7-8 many
CAISQLSGNYGYTF TGTGCCATCAGTCAATTGTCAGGGAACTATGGCTACACCTTC NA TRBJ1-2 TRBV10-3 many
CASSLGLAGTEAFF TGTGCCAGCAGCTTGGGACTTGCCGGCACTGAAGCTTTCTTT NA TRBJ1-1 TRBV5-6 NA
CASSNDPSPEKLFF TGTGCCAGCAGCAACGACCCATCTCCGGAAAAACTGTTTTTT NA TRBJ1-4 TRBV6-6 NA
CASSQDTGNYGYTF TGTGCCAGCAGCCAAGACACAGGGAACTATGGCTACACCTTC NA TRBJ1-2 TRBV4-3 many
CAIGAAQETQYF TGTGCCATCGGAGCGGCCCAAGAGACCCAGTACTTC NA TRBJ2-5 TRBV10-3 many
CASSHGGSNEQYF TGTGCCAGCAGCCATGGGGGGAGCAACGAGCAGTACTTC NA TRBJ2-7 TRBV7-3 NA
CASREGQMVQPQHF TGTGCCAGCAGGGAGGGACAGATGGTACAGCCCCAGCATTTT TRBD1 TRBJ1-5 TRBV28 NA
CASSFGKGRRETQYF TGTGCCAGCAGTTTTGGCAAGGGGCGCCGAGAGACCCAGTACTTC NA TRBJ2-5 TRBV12-3/TRBV12-4 many
CASKGQGNTGELFF TGTGCCAGTAAGGGACAGGGCAACACCGGGGAGCTGTTTTTT TRBD1 TRBJ2-2 TRBV19 many
CASSYQPPGSGANVLTF TGTGCCAGCAGTTATCAGCCCCCGGGCTCTGGGGCCAACGTCCTGACTTTC NA TRBJ2-6 TRBV10-3 few
CASSLGTGGAIDTQYF TGCGCCAGCAGCCTGGGGACCGGGGGGGCTATTGATACGCAGTATTTT TRBD2 TRBJ2-3 TRBV5-1 NA
CASRITPGGREQYF TGTGCCAGTAGAATAACCCCTGGAGGTCGCGAGCAGTACTTC NA TRBJ2-7 TRBV19 few
CASSYEGATGEQYF TGTGCCAGCAGTTATGAGGGGGCTACAGGCGAGCAGTACTTC TRBD1 TRBJ2-7 TRBV12-3/TRBV12-4 NA
CASSQDIAMPSGDPQETQYF TGTGCCAGCAGCCAAGATATCGCTATGCCTAGCGGGGACCCCCAAGAGACCCAGTACTTC TRBD2 TRBJ2-5 TRBV7-6 few
CASSVRFREPSRETQYF TGCGCCAGCAGCGTTCGCTTCCGGGAGCCCTCCCGAGAGACCCAGTACTTC NA TRBJ2-5 TRBV5-1 NA
CSARDSGAQPRDYTEAFF TGCAGTGCTAGAGATTCTGGTGCTCAGCCCCGTGACTACACTGAAGCTTTCTTT NA TRBJ1-1 TRBV20-1 few
CASSGGTRGQPQHF TGTGCCAGCAGCGGCGGGACCCGGGGGCAGCCCCAGCATTTT NA TRBJ1-5 TRBV7-2 many
CAISGGEYEKLFF TGTGCCATCAGTGGGGGAGAATACGAAAAACTGTTTTTT NA TRBJ1-4 TRBV10-3 many
CSVEESTPNSGANVLTF TGCAGCGTTGAAGAGTCCACCCCGAACTCTGGGGCCAACGTCCTGACTTTC NA TRBJ2-6 TRBV29-1 NA
CASSEAGDGNTIYF TGCGCCAGCAGTGAAGCAGGGGACGGAAACACCATATATTTT NA TRBJ1-3 TRBV10-2 many
CASSPSGNFYEQYF TGTGCCAGCAGTCCAAGCGGGAACTTCTACGAGCAGTACTTC TRBD2 TRBJ2-7 TRBV13 NA
CASSQRQTGNTEAFF TGTGCCAGCAGCCAGAGACAAACAGGGAACACTGAAGCTTTCTTT NA TRBJ1-1 TRBV5-4 few
CASSSRRLANEQFF TGTGCCAGCAGCTCCCGGAGACTAGCCAATGAGCAGTTCTTC TRBD2 TRBJ2-1 TRBV7-6 NA
CSVEAGEETQYF TGCAGCGTTGAAGCGGGAGAAGAGACCCAGTACTTC NA TRBJ2-5 TRBV29-1 many
CASSPVQQNTEAFF TGTGCCAGCAGCCCCGTACAGCAGAACACTGAAGCTTTCTTT NA TRBJ1-1 TRBV7-9 many
CASSAGTGGPYGYTF TGTGCCAGCAGCGCCGGGACAGGGGGACCCTATGGCTACACCTTC TRBD1 TRBJ1-2 TRBV9 NA
CAISESPAGANVLTF TGTGCCATCAGTGAGTCTCCGGCAGGGGCCAACGTCCTGACTTTC NA TRBJ2-6 TRBV10-3 NA
CASSPLGGRDEQYF TGTGCCAGCAGTCCTCTAGGGGGGCGCGACGAGCAGTACTTC NA TRBJ2-7 TRBV12-3/TRBV12-4 NA
CASSLPRDRKETQYF TGCGCCAGCAGCCTACCTAGGGACAGAAAAGAGACCCAGTACTTC TRBD1 TRBJ2-5 TRBV5-1 few
CATSDLNRNTGELFF TGTGCCACCAGTGATTTGAACAGAAACACCGGGGAGCTGTTTTTT NA TRBJ2-2 TRBV24-1 few
CAISGAGGEQYF TGTGCCATCAGTGGGGCAGGGGGTGAGCAGTACTTC TRBD1 TRBJ2-7 TRBV10-3 NA
CASRRGTGPNNEQYF TGTGCCAGCAGACGGGGCACGGGACCCAACAATGAGCAGTACTTC NA TRBJ2-7 TRBV7-2 NA
CASSSSGTGNYGYTF TGTGCCAGCAGCTCATCGGGGACAGGGAACTATGGCTACACCTTC TRBD1 TRBJ1-2 TRBV7-9 many
CASSFSTRETQYF TGTGCCAGCAGCTTTTCCACAAGGGAGACCCAGTACTTC NA TRBJ2-5 TRBV5-8 few
CASSYSLQGAAEAFF TGTGCCAGCAGTTACTCGTTACAGGGGGCAGCTGAAGCTTTCTTT TRBD1 TRBJ1-1 TRBV7-8 NA
CASSSHLGAGDYGYTF TGTGCCAGCAGTTCCCACCTGGGGGCTGGGGACTATGGCTACACCTTC NA TRBJ1-2 TRBV12-3/TRBV12-4 few
CASSQGAGAGYTF TGTGCCAGCTCCCAGGGGGCGGGGGCTGGCTACACCTTC TRBD1 TRBJ1-2 TRBV12-3/TRBV12-4 few
CASRPYQGSSYEQYF TGTGCCAGCAGACCTTACCAGGGGAGCTCCTACGAGCAGTACTTC NA TRBJ2-7 TRBV6-5 NA
CASSHRRDRGTPLHF TGCGCCAGCAGCCACCGCCGGGACAGGGGTACACCCCTCCACTTT TRBD1 TRBJ1-6 TRBV4-3 many
CATSDPGFANEQYF TGTGCCACCAGTGATCCAGGGTTTGCCAACGAGCAGTACTTC NA TRBJ2-7 TRBV24-1 many
CSVVVAGSGANVLTF TGCAGCGTTGTTGTCGCAGGCTCTGGGGCCAACGTCCTGACTTTC NA TRBJ2-6 TRBV29-1 NA
CAISTTAVYEQYF TGTGCCATCAGTACTACAGCAGTCTACGAGCAGTACTTC NA TRBJ2-7 TRBV10-3 once
CASSLDPLAFPGELFF TGTGCCAGCAGCTTAGATCCGCTAGCCTTCCCCGGGGAGCTGTTTTTT NA TRBJ2-2 TRBV7-2 NA
CSVTLPRGEQYF TGCAGCGTGACGCTGCCTAGGGGCGAGCAGTACTTC NA TRBJ2-7 TRBV29-1 many
CASSLREHSGANVLTF TGTGCCAGCAGCTTAAGGGAGCACTCTGGGGCCAACGTCCTGACTTTC NA TRBJ2-6 TRBV7-9 few
CASSLVYRIRHSTANYGYTF TGCGCCAGCAGCTTGGTTTATCGGATCAGACACTCGACAGCTAACTATGGCTACACCTTC NA TRBJ1-2 TRBV5-1 NA